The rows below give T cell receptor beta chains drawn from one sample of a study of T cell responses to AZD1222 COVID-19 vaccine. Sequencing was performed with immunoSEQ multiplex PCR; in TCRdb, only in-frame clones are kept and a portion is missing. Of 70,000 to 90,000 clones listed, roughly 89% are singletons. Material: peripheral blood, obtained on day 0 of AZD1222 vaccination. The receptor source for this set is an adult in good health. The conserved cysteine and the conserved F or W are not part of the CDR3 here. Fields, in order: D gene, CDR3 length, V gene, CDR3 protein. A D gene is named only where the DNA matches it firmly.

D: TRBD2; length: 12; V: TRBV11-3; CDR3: ASSLGTSGNEQF
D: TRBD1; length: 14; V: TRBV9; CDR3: ASSFTGTGGLDGYT
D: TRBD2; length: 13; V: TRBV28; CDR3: ASSALAGVTGELF
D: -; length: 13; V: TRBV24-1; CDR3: ATSDSRVSNQPQH
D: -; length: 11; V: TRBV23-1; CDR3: ASSQSKGQPQH
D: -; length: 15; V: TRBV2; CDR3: ASSGGTTSSYNSPLH
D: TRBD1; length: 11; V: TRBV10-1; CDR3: ASGQGCYNEQF
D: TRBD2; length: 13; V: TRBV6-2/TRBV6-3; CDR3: ASIPGGDPYNEQF
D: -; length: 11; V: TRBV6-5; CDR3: ASSLDRYNEQF
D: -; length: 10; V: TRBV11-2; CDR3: ASSFWDTEAF
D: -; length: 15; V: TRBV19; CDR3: ASSISARPSGGQPQH
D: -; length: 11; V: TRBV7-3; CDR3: ASSLSLGNGYT
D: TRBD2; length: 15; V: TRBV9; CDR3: ASSVQPSGSSYNEQF
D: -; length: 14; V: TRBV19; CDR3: ASSIFYPGSGNTIY
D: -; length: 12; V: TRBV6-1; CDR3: ASSEASDYNEQF
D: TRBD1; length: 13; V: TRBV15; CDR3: ATSRGGTGFEEAF
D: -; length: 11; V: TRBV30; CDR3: AWSVTANQPQH
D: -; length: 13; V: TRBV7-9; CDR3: ASSRGDSPGTEAF
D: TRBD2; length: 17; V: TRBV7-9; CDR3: ASSQGLAGGPSSRWEQF
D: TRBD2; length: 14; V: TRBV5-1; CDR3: ASSSGTSGYTDTQY
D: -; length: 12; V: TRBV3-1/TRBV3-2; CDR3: ASSQDRTGNIQY
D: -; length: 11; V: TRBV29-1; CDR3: SAQGFMNTEAF
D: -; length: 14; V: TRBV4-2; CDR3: ASSPAVLGSTDTQY
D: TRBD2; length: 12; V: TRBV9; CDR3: ASEGGSFTGELF
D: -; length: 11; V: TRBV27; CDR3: ASSLIGNNEQF
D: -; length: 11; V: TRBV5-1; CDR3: ASSSLEEEKLF
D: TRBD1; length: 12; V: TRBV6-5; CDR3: ASSPPGQGTEAF
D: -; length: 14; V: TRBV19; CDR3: ASSIDRDYPSYEQY
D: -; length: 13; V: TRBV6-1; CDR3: ASSESPGTNEKLF
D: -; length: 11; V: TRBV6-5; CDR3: ASGKRNTGELF
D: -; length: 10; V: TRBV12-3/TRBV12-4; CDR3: ASSFLNSPLH
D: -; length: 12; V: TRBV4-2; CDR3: ASSPSSSGNTIY
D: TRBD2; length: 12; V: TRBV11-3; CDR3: ASSLSGLGDEQF